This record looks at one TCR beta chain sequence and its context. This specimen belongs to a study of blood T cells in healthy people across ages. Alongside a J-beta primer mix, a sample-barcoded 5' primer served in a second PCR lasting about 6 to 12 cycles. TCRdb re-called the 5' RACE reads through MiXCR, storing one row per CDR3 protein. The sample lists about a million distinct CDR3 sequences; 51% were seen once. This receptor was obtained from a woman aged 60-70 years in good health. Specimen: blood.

The CDR3 DNA sequence: TGTGCCAGCAGTTACCACGGGAGCTCCTACAATGAGCAGTTCTTC. Its translation is CASSYHGSSYNEQFF. This rearrangement joins TRBV6-2 or TRBV6-3 to TRBJ2-1; TRBD2 is a possible D gene (6 bases). From germline, CDR1 is MNHEY and CDR2 SVGEGT. V gave up 2 bases and J gave up 0 bases, with 8 bases separating them. The CDR3 runs to 15 residues.